This paragraph covers one T cell receptor (beta chain) sequence. The authors' processing: Amplification from reference gene primers served as the basis for estimated nucleated cell counts. TCRdb keeps only in-frame clones here, not all; method: immunoSEQ multiplex PCR. That table gives V, J and clone size, and the DNA gave D and trimming. The table shows tens of thousands of clones, with around 77% occurring only once. The data belong to a study of blood T cell repertoires in COVID-19. The wider study: Material from acute and convalescent COVID-19 was sourced from the United States, Italy and Spain. T cells, B-cell-depleted T cells, or PBMCs supplied cDNA or gDNA.

Germline V gene sequence: CDR1 ENHRY, CDR2 SYGVKD. Deletions cut 4 bases from V and 5 bases from J, with 11 bases between. The CDR3 is 13 amino acids. The receptor was derived from a man aged 65 to 85 with active or convalescent COVID-19. The sequencing sample was made of peripheral blood. This chain uses TRBV10-3 with TRBJ1-1, with a weak D call TRBD1 (5 bases). CDR3 sequence reads: CAISGGAGTEAFF. The CDR3 region has the DNA TGTGCCATCAGTGGGGGCGCGGGGACTGAAGCTTTCTTT.